These 24 T cell receptor beta chains were all obtained from the same sample, sequenced in a study of cytomegalovirus exposure and HLA in healthy donors. The table came from immunoSEQ multiplex PCR; TCRdb's copy has only in-frame clones and leaves some out. The sample lists 150,000 to 200,000 clones, roughly 85% occurring once. The sample taken for sequencing was PBMCs. All receptors come from a young man in good health and CMV-seropositive.

The rearrangement joins TRBV19 to TRBJ2-7; 7 nucleotides align to TRBD1. From germline, CDR1 is LNHDA and CDR2 SQIVND (reference sequence). V lost 7 bases, J lost 5 bases, and 8 bases stayed unmatched. This CDR3 comprises 13 residues. CDR3 amino acids: CASKGQGEHEQYF. The CDR3 nucleotides are TGTGCCAGTAAGGGCCAGGGGGAACACGAGCAGTACTTC.

The gene calls are TRBV5-8 and TRBJ2-7, with D possibly TRBD1 on 5 matching bases. The CDR3 contains 12 residues. Trimming removed 4 bases at V and 6 bases at J, with 11 bases between. Per germline, CDR1 SGHTS and CDR2 YDEGEE. The CDR3 DNA reads as TGTGCCAGCAGCCGTGGACAAGGCGAGCAGTACTTC. Amino acids: CASSRGQGEQYF.

J is TRBJ1-1 and V is TRBV12-5, with TRBD1 as a possible D gene (5 bases). Germline assignment: CDR1 LGHNT and CDR2 FRNRAP. This CDR3 comprises 14 residues. Trimming removed 3 bases from V and 9 bases from J, with 17 bases in between. CDR3 nucleotide sequence: TGTGCTAGTGGTTTAGGCGGAGGGGAAGGTAAAGCTTTCTTT. This codes for CASGLGGGEGKAFF.

The chain links TRBV7-9 to TRBJ1-5; D is undetermined. Germline V lookup: CDR1 SEHNR, CDR2 FQNEAQ (reference sequence). The CDR3 loop spans 14 amino acids. Between the trimmed V and J ends, which lost 7 bases and 1 base, there was a span of 11 bases. CDR3 in amino acids: CASTDSGSNQPQHF. The CDR3 DNA is TGTGCCAGCACCGACTCTGGGAGCAATCAGCCCCAGCATTTT. The variable domain in full, completed from reference TRBV7-9 and TRBJ1-5, reads DTGVSQNPRHKITKRGQNVTFRCDPISEHNRLYWYRQTLGQGPEFLTYFQNEAQLEKSRLLSDRFSAERPKGSFSTLEIQRTEQGDSAMYLCASTDSGSNQPQHFGDGTRLSIL.

In its sample, this clone was seen a few times. J is TRBJ2-7 and V is TRBV19; 11 positions agree with TRBD2. The CDR3 is 14 amino acids. The V gene's germline CDR1 is LNHDA and CDR2 SQIVND (reference sequence). The V and J ends lost 6 bases and 6 bases, in that order; junction bases with no gene match: 7. The chain's CDR3 is CASSAGLAGPEQYF. In DNA, the CDR3 is TGTGCCAGTAGCGCCGGACTAGCGGGTCCCGAGCAGTACTTC.

This chain connects TRBV5-1 to TRBJ1-1, with D possibly TRBD1 on 5 matching bases. Trimming left V 6 bases short and J 8 bases short, with 26 bases between. Germline CDR1 reads SGHRS; CDR2 reads YFSETQ. This CDR3 contains 16 residues. CDR3 DNA: TGCGCCAGCAATTGGGGGGTGAGGGAGCCTTGGGGCGAAGCTTTCTTT. Amino acid sequence: CASNWGVREPWGEAFF.

V is TRBV5-4 and J is TRBJ1-2, with D tentatively TRBD1 (5 bases). Germline V CDR1 and CDR2: SGHNT, YYREEE (reference sequence). V shed 0 bases and J shed 3 bases, with 12 bases lying between them. CDR3 length: 15 residues. CDR3 sequence reads: CASSLDRSLDYGYTF. The CDR3 DNA reads as TGTGCCAGCAGCTTGGACAGGTCGCTTGACTATGGCTACACCTTC.

The J gene is TRBJ2-3, the V gene TRBV10-3; a possible D gene is TRBD2 (6 bases). The CDR3 consists of 16 residues. V was cut by 2 bases and J by 5 bases, with 17 bases left in between. Germline V gives CDR1 ENHRY, CDR2 SYGVKD. CDR3 protein: CAISEQAGPLGDTQYF. CDR3 sequence (DNA): TGTGCCATCAGTGAGCAAGCGGGTCCGTTGGGAGATACGCAGTATTTT.

The chain carries TRBV5-4 and TRBJ2-2; 7 nucleotides line up with TRBD1. V dropped 4 bases and J dropped 4; count of bases not matched to a gene: 7. Per the germline V gene, CDR1 is SGHNT and CDR2 is YYREEE (reference sequence). CDR3 length: 15 amino acids. The CDR3 DNA follows: TGTGCCAGCAGCCAGACAGGGAGAGGCACCGGGGAGCTGTTTTTT. The encoded protein is CASSQTGRGTGELFF. Combining the CDR3 with reference TRBV5-4 and TRBJ2-2 gives the whole variable domain ETGVTQSPTHLIKTRGQQVTLRCSSQSGHNTVSWYQQALGQGPQFIFQYYREEENGRGNFPPRFSGLQFPNYSSELNVNALELDDSALYLCASSQTGRGTGELFFGEGSRLTVL.

This clone has only one observation. This sequence joins TRBV9 and TRBJ1-1; no reliable D call. The germline V gene has CDR1 SGDLS and CDR2 YYNGEE. V was trimmed by 0 bases and J by 4 bases, leaving 13 bases between them. The CDR3 loop spans 15 amino acids. CDR3 region: CASSVVRAEGTEAFF. For the CDR3, the DNA is TGTGCCAGCAGCGTAGTAAGGGCAGAGGGCACTGAAGCTTTCTTT.

CDR3 sequence: CASKGQAGRTEAFF. In nucleotides, the CDR3 is TGTGCCAGCAAGGGGCAGGCAGGGCGCACTGAAGCTTTCTTT. The rearrangement joins TRBV6-5 to TRBJ1-1; TRBD1 might be the D (5 bases). CDR1 and CDR2 (germline): MNHEY, SVGAGI. The V end was cut by 7 bases, the J end by 4 bases, with 16 bases between. The CDR3 consists of 14 residues.

The chain carries TRBV30 and TRBJ2-7; D is possibly TRBD1 (6 bases). Per germline, CDR1 GTSNPN and CDR2 SVGIG (reference sequence). CDR3 size: 14 residues. Trimming took 0 bases from V and 6 from J, leaving 15 bases between them. The CDR3 DNA reads as TGTGCCTGGAGTGTCTTTGGCAGGGGCAGCGAGCAGTACTTC. It yields the protein CAWSVFGRGSEQYF.

J is TRBJ2-7 and V is TRBV6-6; possible D gene TRBD1, 6 bases. The ends were cut back, 5 bases at V and 3 bases at J, with 11 bases in the middle. There are 13 residues in the CDR3. CDR1 is MNHNY and CDR2 is SVGAGI in the germline V gene (reference sequence). The CDR3 sequence is CASSPVTGYEQYF. The CDR3 bases are TGTGCCAGCAGTCCTGTGACAGGCTACGAGCAGTACTTC.

The rearrangement uses TRBV7-2 and TRBJ2-4; TRBD2 might be the D (7 bases). V was cut by 3 bases and J by 8 bases, with 17 bases left in between. Germline CDR1 SGHTA, CDR2 FQGNSA. This CDR3 region has 15 residues. In nucleotides, the CDR3 is TGTGCCAGCAGCTTCCCCACTGGAGGGGGGGACATTCAGTACTTC. Translated: CASSFPTGGGDIQYF. Full variable domain (missing parts from reference TRBV7-2 and TRBJ2-4): GAGVSQSPSNKVTEKGKDVELRCDPISGHTALYWYRQSLGQGLEFLIYFQGNSAPDKSGLPSDRFSAERTGGSVSTLTIQRTQQEDSAVYLCASSFPTGGGDIQYFGAGTRLSVL.

A remark on this clone: This likely came from a read error, as a far larger clone is one base away. The genes are TRBV5-6 and TRBJ1-2; D not resolved. The length of the CDR3 is 12 residues. Germline V gene data show CDR1 as SGHDT and CDR2 as YYEEEE. V gave up 0 bases and J gave up 8 bases, with 8 bases separating them. The DNA of the CDR3 is TGTGCCAGCAGCTTGGACGGGAAAGGCTACACCTTC. Protein product: CASSLDGKGYTF.

This chain uses TRBV4-1 with TRBJ2-7; 8 bases match TRBD1. The germline V gene has CDR1 MGHRA and CDR2 YSYEKL. This CDR3 is built from 15 residues. Germline trimming cut 4 bases from V and 2 bases from J; bases unmatched to any gene: 7. The DNA for the CDR3 is TGCGCCAGCAGCCCTCGACAGGGGAGCCCCTACGAGCAGTACTTC. As protein: CASSPRQGSPYEQYF.

The gene calls are TRBV4-1 and TRBJ1-2; possible D gene TRBD1, 6 bases. The CDR3 spans 15 residues. Germline V CDR1 and CDR2: MGHRA, YSYEKL. Trimming took 4 bases from V and 7 from J, leaving 19 bases between them. Written as DNA, the CDR3 is TGCGCCAGCAGCCCCCCTTTACAGGGACCTTCTGGCTACACCTTC. Protein sequence: CASSPPLQGPSGYTF.

The CDR3 DNA reads TGTGCCAGCAGTTCAGCGGGAGCGGGGGAGCAGTACTTC. Its protein product is CASSSAGAGEQYF. The chain joins TRBV6-1 to TRBJ2-7; 8 nucleotides match TRBD2. Germline CDR1 and CDR2: MNHNS and SASEGT. The V gene end was trimmed by 5 bases and the J gene end by 7 bases; junction bases not matched to a gene: 7. The CDR3 is 13 residues long.

The rearrangement joins TRBV7-9 to TRBJ2-3; TRBD1 agrees at 7 bases. CDR3 size: 15 residues. Germline-derived CDR1 and CDR2 are SEHNR and FQNEAQ (reference sequence). V trimming: 4 bases; J trimming: 2 bases; junction bases outside the gene matches: 6. DNA for the CDR3: TGTGCCAGCAGCTCCCCGGGACAGCACACAGATACGCAGTATTTT. Protein: CASSSPGQHTDTQYF. The complete variable domain, with remaining parts taken from reference TRBV7-9 and TRBJ2-3, reads DTGVSQNPRHKITKRGQNVTFRCDPISEHNRLYWYRQTLGQGPEFLTYFQNEAQLEKSRLLSDRFSAERPKGSFSTLEIQRTEQGDSAMYLCASSSPGQHTDTQYFGPGTRLTVL.

This chain joins TRBV2 and TRBJ2-1; 7 bases map to TRBD2. Germline trimming cut 6 bases from V and 0 bases from J; bases unmatched to any gene: 14. There are 18 residues in the CDR3. CDR1 is SNHLY and CDR2 is FYNNEI in the germline V gene. CDR3 sequence: CASSVRSSGSSSYNEQFF. The CDR3 DNA reads TGTGCCAGCAGCGTACGATCTAGCGGTTCGAGCTCCTACAATGAGCAGTTCTTC.

As DNA, the CDR3 is TGTGCCAGCAGCTTAAAAGGGGTGAACACTGAAGCTTTCTTT. Protein sequence: CASSLKGVNTEAFF. The gene calls are TRBV7-3 and TRBJ1-1; TRBD1 might be the D (5 bases). V lost 1 base to trimming and J lost 0 bases, with 6 bases between them. The CDR3 is 14 amino acids. CDR1 and CDR2 from the germline V gene are SGHTA and FQGTGA.

This rearrangement joins TRBV18 to TRBJ2-6; perhaps TRBD2 as D (5 bases). V was trimmed by 2 bases and J by 0 bases, leaving 8 bases between them. CDR3 length: 16 residues. The germline gives CDR1 KGHSH, CDR2 LQKENI. In DNA form, the CDR3 reads TGTGCCAGCTCACCATGGGAGAGCTCTGGGGCCAACGTCCTGACTTTC. It codes for CASSPWESSGANVLTF.

The chain has TRBV2 and TRBJ1-3; the match to TRBD1 covers 9 bases. V trimming: 6 bases; J trimming: 0 bases; junction bases outside the gene matches: 0. Germline-derived CDR1 and CDR2 are SNHLY and FYNNEI. The CDR3 is 14 residues long. The CDR3 protein is CASRDRGSGNTIYF. As DNA, the CDR3 is TGTGCCAGCAGGGACAGGGGCTCTGGAAACACCATATATTTT.

The V gene is TRBV6-6, the J gene TRBJ2-5, with a possible D match to TRBD2 (6 bases). The CDR3 is 15 residues long. Between the trimmed V and J ends, which lost 5 bases and 2 bases, there was a span of 15 bases. The germline gives CDR1 MNHNY, CDR2 SVGAGI (reference sequence). Written as DNA, the CDR3 is TGTGCCAGCAGTGACCGGGCGGGGTCTCAAGAGACCCAGTACTTC. Translation gives CASSDRAGSQETQYF.